What follows are 20 T cell receptor beta chains derived from one specimen sequenced in a study of radiotherapy plus CTLA-4 blockade in lung cancer. Sequenced by immunoSEQ multiplex PCR; TCRdb stores in-frame clones only, minus some. Among around 70,000 clones listed, approximately 82% were seen once. The source material was peripheral blood, sampled from a patient treated with radiotherapy plus ipilimumab. These receptors came from a human donor with non-small cell lung cancer who had a partial response to radiotherapy plus ipilimumab.

This clone was recorded only once. CDR3 DNA: TGTGCCAGTAGGGGGGACAGGCTAGCCAAAAACATTCAGTACTTC. Translating gives CASRGDRLAKNIQYF. V gene TRBV19 combines with J gene TRBJ2-4; 8 nucleotides align to TRBD1. The CDR3 sequence is 15 residues long. Trimming cost V 6 bases and J 0 bases; bases outside gene matches: 4. Germline-derived CDR1 and CDR2 are LNHDA and SQIVND (reference sequence). Full variable domain (rest looked up from reference TRBV19 and TRBJ2-4): DGGITQSPKYLFRKEGQNVTLSCEQNLNHDAMYWYRQDPGQGLRLIYYSQIVNDFQKGDIAEGYSVSREKKESFPLTVTSAQKNPTAFYLCASRGDRLAKNIQYFGAGTRLSVL.

The CDR3 DNA is TGTGCCAGCAACCGCCTAGCGGGAGGGCCGGGAAATGAGCAGTTCTTC. Translation gives CASNRLAGGPGNEQFF. This chain connects TRBV28 to TRBJ2-1; 12 bases match TRBD2. Germline trimming cut 7 bases from V and 7 bases from J; bases unmatched to any gene: 11. CDR3 length equals 16 residues. Germline loops: CDR1 MDHEN, CDR2 SYDVKM.

The genes are TRBV6-5 and TRBJ2-7; 8 bases align to TRBD2. The CDR3 runs 15 residues. Germline V gene data show CDR1 as MNHEY and CDR2 as SVGAGI. The ends lost 4 bases at V and 3 bases at J; junction bases unmatched: 8. This CDR3 reads CASSLSGRGFYEQYF. For the CDR3, the DNA is TGTGCCAGCAGTTTAAGCGGGAGAGGTTTCTACGAGCAGTACTTC.

The chain joins TRBV5-6 to TRBJ1-1, with D tentatively TRBD1 (5 bases). This CDR3 spans 12 amino acids. Per germline, CDR1 SGHDT and CDR2 YYEEEE. Trimming stripped 0 bases from V and 7 bases from J, with 7 bases between. Here the CDR3 DNA reads TGTGCCAGCAGCTTGGTCGGGGGTGAAGCTTTCTTT. It is translated as CASSLVGGEAFF.

This sequence joins TRBV28 and TRBJ2-1, with 7 bases fitting TRBD2. CDR3 length: 16 residues. CDR1 and CDR2 (germline): MDHEN, SYDVKM. V trimming: 5 bases; J trimming: 5 bases; junction bases outside the gene matches: 12. The CDR3 DNA follows: TGTGCCAGCAGTCCACCCATGCCGGGAGGAAACAATGAGCAGTTCTTC. Residues: CASSPPMPGGNNEQFF.

V usage is TRBV11-2 and J usage is TRBJ2-7; 13 bases match TRBD2. Germline CDR1 reads SGHAT; CDR2 reads FQNNGV. The CDR3 spans 18 residues. V shed 3 bases, J shed 3 bases, and the junction held 11 bases outside the gene matches. The CDR3 DNA reads TGTGCCAGCAGCTTGGGCTTGGGGACTAGCGGGGACCTCTACGAGCAGTACTTC. Its translation is CASSLGLGTSGDLYEQYF. Based on the CDR3 plus reference TRBV11-2 and TRBJ2-7, the full variable domain is EAGVAQSPRYKIIEKRQSVAFWCNPISGHATLYWYQQILGQGPKLLIQFQNNGVVDDSQLPKDRFSAERLKGVDSTLKIQPAKLEDSAVYLCASSLGLGTSGDLYEQYFGPGTRLTVT.

This clone has a handful of counts. The chain has TRBV5-4 and TRBJ1-1, with a possible D match to TRBD1 (5 bases). Germline loops: CDR1 SGHNT, CDR2 YYREEE (reference sequence). With 4 bases removed from V and 0 bases from J, the gap between germline ends came to 13 bases. The CDR3 totals 15 residues. The CDR3, as DNA: TGTGCCAGCAGCCCTATGGGGGGTATGAACACTGAAGCTTTCTTT. This gives the protein CASSPMGGMNTEAFF.

Only one count was recorded for this clone. One end of the junction does not line up with germline, which may come from a read error. V is TRBV6-5 and J is TRBJ1-1, with D perhaps matching TRBD1 (5 bases). CDR1 and CDR2 from the germline V gene are MNHEY and SVGAGI. The CDR3 covers 13 residues. CDR3 loop: CASKRGGNAEAFF. The DNA of the CDR3 is TGTGCCAGCAAACGGGGGGGGAACGCTGAAGCTTTCTTT.

The V call is TRBV7-6, the J call TRBJ1-4, with 10 nucleotides matching TRBD1. J was trimmed by 4 bases and V by 5 bases; bases with no gene match: 4. The CDR3 sequence is 15 residues long. The V gene's germline CDR1 is SGHVS and CDR2 FNYEAQ. CDR3 region: CASSLRDRGNEKLFF. In DNA form, the CDR3 reads TGTGCCAGCAGCCTTCGGGACAGGGGTAATGAAAAACTGTTTTTT.

The chain links TRBV11-2 to TRBJ2-6; the D gene is possibly TRBD1 (6 bases). Germline CDR1 is SGHAT and CDR2 is FQNNGV. The CDR3 totals 14 residues. Trimming left V 4 bases short and J 2 bases short, with 6 bases between. The CDR3 DNA is TGTGCCAGCAGCTCAGGGGCTGGGGCCAACGTCCTGACTTTC. It yields the protein CASSSGAGANVLTF.

Turning to this clone: Within the sample, other DNA sequences also encode this same CDR3. The gene calls are TRBV28 and TRBJ1-1; 7 bases align to TRBD1. The CDR3 totals 14 residues. Germline CDR1 is MDHEN and CDR2 is SYDVKM. With 5 bases clipped from V and 2 bases from J, the junction kept 5 bases outside the gene matches. DNA for the CDR3: TGTGCCAGCAGTCTGGGACAGCTAAACACTGAAGCTTTCTTT. Its translation: CASSLGQLNTEAFF.

The chain uses TRBV5-1 and TRBJ2-5; D gene ambiguous. The CDR3 is 13 amino acids. The ends were cut back, 1 base at V and 1 base at J, with 5 bases in the middle. Per the germline V gene, CDR1 is SGHRS and CDR2 is YFSETQ. CDR3 sequence (DNA): TGCGCCAGCAGCTTGAACAGCCAAGAGACCCAGTACTTC. Protein sequence: CASSLNSQETQYF.

This sequence joins TRBV11-3 and TRBJ2-3; TRBD2 agrees at 7 bases. Germline V gene data show CDR1 as SGHNT and CDR2 as YENEEA. With 4 bases clipped from V and 6 bases from J, the junction kept 4 bases outside the gene matches. The CDR3 loop spans 13 amino acids. The CDR3 here is CASSWTRTDTQYF. The CDR3 DNA reads as TGTGCCAGCAGCTGGACTAGGACGGATACGCAGTATTTT.

The rearrangement joins TRBV5-1 to TRBJ2-5; 14 bases align to TRBD2. The CDR3 loop spans 16 amino acids. V was clipped by 3 bases and J by 5 bases; unmatched bases: 6. Germline lookup yields CDR1 SGHRS and CDR2 YFSETQ. The CDR3 nucleotides read TGCGCCAGCAGCTGGGGACTAGCGGGAGATCGGGAGACCCAGTACTTC. This gives the protein CASSWGLAGDRETQYF.

The V gene is TRBV7-2, the J gene TRBJ1-3; TRBD1 matches 7 bases. The CDR3 sequence is 14 residues long. V trimming: 10 bases; J trimming: 0 bases; junction bases outside the gene matches: 6. Germline CDR1 reads SGHTA; CDR2 reads FQGNSA. The CDR3 sequence: CATTGTVSGNTIYF. The DNA for the CDR3 is TGTGCCACGACAGGGACAGTCTCTGGAAACACCATATATTTT.

V and J are TRBV5-8 and TRBJ2-7; 7 nucleotides line up with TRBD2. The CDR3 is 13 residues long. Germline CDR1 reads SGHTS; CDR2 reads YDEGEE. Germline trimming cut 4 bases from V and 2 bases from J; bases unmatched to any gene: 3. DNA for the CDR3: TGTGCCAGCAGCCGGGGGACTACCTACGAGCAGTACTTC. This codes for CASSRGTTYEQYF.

This clone was detected a few times. The rearrangement uses TRBV18 and TRBJ2-5; 10 bases match TRBD2. Germline CDR1 and CDR2: KGHSH and LQKENI. V was pared by 4 bases and J by 5 bases, with 7 bases of the junction left unmatched. The CDR3 runs 15 residues. The CDR3 bases are TGTGCCAGCTCACGAGCGGGAGGGCCACGGGAGACCCAGTACTTC. This encodes CASSRAGGPRETQYF.

The CDR3 sequence: CSVELRSGSYEQYF. The CDR3 DNA sequence: TGCAGCGTTGAATTGAGGTCAGGGTCCTACGAGCAGTACTTC. V and J are TRBV29-1 and TRBJ2-7, with D possibly being TRBD1 (5 bases). The CDR3 consists of 14 residues. The V gene lost 2 bases and the J gene lost 1 base, with 12 bases spanning the gap. Germline CDR1 and CDR2: SQVTM and ANQGSEA.

This clone was seen only once. Here the CDR3 reads CASSPPERQETQYF. CDR3 bases: TGTGCCAGCTCACCACCGGAGCGACAAGAGACCCAGTACTTC. This sequence joins TRBV18 and TRBJ2-5; D not resolved. CDR3 length equals 14 residues. With 0 bases removed from V and 2 bases from J, the gap between germline ends came to 7 bases. Germline V CDR1 and CDR2: KGHSH, LQKENI.

The chain couples TRBV11-2 to TRBJ1-2, with a possible D match to TRBD1 (6 bases). The germline CDR1 and CDR2 sequences are SGHAT and FQNNGV. Trimming cost V 3 bases and J 5 bases, with 16 bases left between them. The length of the CDR3 is 15 residues. This CDR3 reads CASSFLQGRGYGYTF. Written as DNA, the CDR3 is TGTGCCAGCAGCTTCCTACAGGGACGGGGATATGGCTACACCTTC.